This T cell receptor (beta chain) stems from a study of read filtering for tumor transcriptome and immune sequencing (TCRdb year 2020). In the study overall: Of the patients in the cohort, under 20 were male and roughly 13 were female, and their mean age was 65.9 years, with a range of about 47 to 85. As a main aim, a read-filtering strategy for immune repertoire data was addressed, with the specific question being whether clonotypes supported by a single read should be removed. Whole-transcriptome libraries were prepared with the TruSeq RNA Access Library Prep Kit after DNase treatment. The study compared TCR repertoires from targeted immune repertoire sequencing and bulk whole-transcriptome sequencing run on the same bone marrow samples. Under revised international staging, 8 patients fell into R-ISS I, some 15 into R-ISS II and over five into R-ISS III. Per sample, about 3.5 to 11 million TCR-region mapped reads were obtained with IR-seq, compared with only about 80 to 1,400 with RNA-seq.

Starting from 350 to 500 ng RNA, TCR libraries were constructed with the Immunoverse kit using molecular barcoded adaptors that cover the alpha/delta and beta/gamma chains. The same RNA used for transcriptome sequencing was used for TCR library preparation. An Illumina HiSeq 4000 with 2 x 150 cycles was used to sequence the TCR libraries. Under the source paper's analysis protocol: With MiXCR, TCR reads were aligned to human V, D, J and C references and assembled into CDR3 clonotypes, with quality filtering and error correction included. Clonotype counts and gene usage diversity were analyzed with the tcR package in R. Raw mapping reads were checked after the RNA-seq reads had been mapped by STAR aligner version 2.5.3a onto the human GRCh37 genome. To test how sequencing depth affects detected clonotypes, IR-seq fastq files were randomly downsampled with Seqtk 1.3. TCRdb ran its own pipeline on the public reads, namely fastp trimming at Q25 and MiXCR clone calling, and kept in-frame beta chains. Each entry is one CDR3 protein sequence, shown with its most common DNA and genes. TCRdb, not the authors, supplied the V and J calls. Within this sample are over 45,000 distinct CDR3 sequences, with around a fifth of them counted one time only. 17% of the sample goes to the ten largest clones.

This clonotype was seen repeatedly, ten times or more. The specificity of this receptor is unknown. A single base separates this from a much larger clone, so it may be a read error. Each patient had bone marrow sampled at the time of active disease. Ficoll-Hypaque density gradient centrifugation was used to isolate the bone marrow mononuclear cells. Myeloma plasma cells were removed and CD138-negative cells were collected by negative selection after labeling with CD138 magnetic microbeads on a MACS separator. Purity of the isolated cells was checked by flow cytometry on an Attune NxT using CD138 antibodies. TRIzol reagent was used to extract total RNA, and a NanoDrop spectrophotometer was used to quantify the extracted RNA. For each patient, paired RNA-seq and IR-seq were run on the CD138-negative bone marrow sample from that patient. Summary of the overall study and its limitations: Rather than purified T cells, the sorted CD138-negative fraction was a mixed bone marrow immune population. Single-read clonotypes made up roughly 82% of clonotypes but only approximately 4% of total reads in IR-seq, compared with roughly 70% of clonotypes and 44.6% of reads in RNA-seq. The correlation between IR-seq and RNA-seq shared clonotype proportions was increased by removal of single-read clonotypes. Clonotypes were captured by IR-seq at much higher depth and more reliably than by RNA-seq, and smaller IR-seq throughput was sufficient for identification of most shared clonotypes.

At the junction V is shortened by 6 bases and J by 8 bases; bases outside the gene matches: 3. From its cysteine to its phenylalanine, the CDR3 spans 13 amino acids. Only the CDR3 DNA is retained, 39 bases long and in frame from the first base. Per the germline V gene, SGHTA is the CDR1 and FQGNSA is the CDR2. The chain was built from TRBV7-2 and TRBJ2-1, and 11 junctional nucleotides match TRBD2. Sequencing used a population of CD138-negative cells sorted from bone marrow. The intended sense of this specimen's cell subset or site label: bone marrow mononuclear cells depleted of CD138+ plasma/myeloma cells by negative magnetic selection. The receptor was isolated from a donor aged 40 or older with multiple myeloma. In nucleotide form, the sequence is TGTGCCAGCAGGACTAGCGGGAACGATGAGCAGTTCTTC. Translated, this is CASRTSGNDEQFF.